The present TCR beta chain was sequenced within a study of CD4+ T cells in melanoma. General study points: A reported correlation linked neoantigen-specific CD4+ T cells to CD8+, macrophage and B cell function. Reportedly, melanoma neoantigen-specific CD4+ T cells showed varied differentiation states.

Sequencing was performed with immunoSEQ multiplex PCR; in TCRdb, only in-frame clones are kept and a portion is missing. The table lists fewer than 55,000 clones, approximately 89% of them singletons. V lost 4 bases, J lost 1 base, and 8 bases lay in between. CDR1 and CDR2 (germline): SGHRS, YFSETQ. CDR3 length: 13 residues. Worth noting for this clone: Its specificity is unknown.

This receptor was obtained from a human donor with melanoma. J is TRBJ1-1 and V is TRBV5-1; D is ambiguous. Sequenced material: peripheral blood. The CDR3 DNA reads TGCGCCAGCAGCCGATCACCGAACACTGAAGCTTTCTTT. It encodes CASSRSPNTEAFF.